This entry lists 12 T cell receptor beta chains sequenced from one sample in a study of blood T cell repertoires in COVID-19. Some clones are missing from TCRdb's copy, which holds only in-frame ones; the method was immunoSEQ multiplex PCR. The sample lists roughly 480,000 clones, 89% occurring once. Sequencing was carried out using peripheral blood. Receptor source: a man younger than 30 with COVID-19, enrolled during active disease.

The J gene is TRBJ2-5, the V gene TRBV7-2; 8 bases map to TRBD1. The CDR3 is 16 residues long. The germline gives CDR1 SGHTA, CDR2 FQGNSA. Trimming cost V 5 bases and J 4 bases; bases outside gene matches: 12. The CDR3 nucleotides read TGTGCCAGCAGCCCAGGCGCAGGGGGCTTCGTAGAGACCCAGTACTTC. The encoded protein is CASSPGAGGFVETQYF.

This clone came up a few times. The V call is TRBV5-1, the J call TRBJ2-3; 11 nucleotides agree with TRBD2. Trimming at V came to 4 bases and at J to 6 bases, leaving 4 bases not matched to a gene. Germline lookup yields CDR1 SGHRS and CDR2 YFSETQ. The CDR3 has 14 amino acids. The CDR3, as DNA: TGCGCCAGCAGCCTCTTAGCGGGAGGGGATACGCAGTATTTT. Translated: CASSLLAGGDTQYF.

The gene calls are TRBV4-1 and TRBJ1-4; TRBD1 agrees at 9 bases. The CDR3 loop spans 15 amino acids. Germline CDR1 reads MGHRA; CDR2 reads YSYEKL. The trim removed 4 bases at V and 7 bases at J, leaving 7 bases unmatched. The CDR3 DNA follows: TGCGCCAGCAGCCTTGGGGACAGGGATAGTGAAAAACTGTTTTTT. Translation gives CASSLGDRDSEKLFF.

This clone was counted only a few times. The CDR3 bases are TGTGCCAGCAGCAAGGGACAGGCGATTAATGAAAAACTGTTTTTT. It translates to CASSKGQAINEKLFF. The chain recombines TRBV5-8 with TRBJ1-4; TRBD1 aligns across 8 bases. The CDR3 runs to 15 residues. Germline V CDR1 and CDR2: SGHTS, YDEGEE. V gave up 4 bases and J gave up 4 bases; unmatched junction bases: 6. Full variable domain (outside the CDR3, taken from reference TRBV5-8 and TRBJ1-4): EAGVTQSPTHLIKTRGQQATLRCSPISGHTSVYWYQQALGLGLQFLLWYDEGEERNRGNFPPRFSGRQFPNYSSELNVNALELEDSALYLCASSKGQAINEKLFFGSGTQLSVL.

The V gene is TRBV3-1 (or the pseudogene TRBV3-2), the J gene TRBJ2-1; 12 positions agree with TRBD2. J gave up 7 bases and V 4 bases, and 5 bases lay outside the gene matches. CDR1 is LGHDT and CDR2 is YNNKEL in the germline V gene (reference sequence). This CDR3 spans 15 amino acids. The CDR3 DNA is TGTGCCAGCAGCCCCCGGACTAGCGGGGTTAATGAGCAGTTCTTC. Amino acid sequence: CASSPRTSGVNEQFF.

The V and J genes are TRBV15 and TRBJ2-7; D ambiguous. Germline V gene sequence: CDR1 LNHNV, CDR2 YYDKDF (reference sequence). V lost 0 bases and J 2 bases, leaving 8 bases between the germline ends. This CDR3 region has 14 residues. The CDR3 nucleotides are TGTGCCACCAGCAGAGAGGGCAGCACCTACGAGCAGTACTTC. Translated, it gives CATSREGSTYEQYF.

The CDR3 spells CASSQRSSRTDTQYF. The CDR3 coding sequence is TGTGCCAGCAGCCAGAGGAGCAGCCGCACAGATACGCAGTATTTT. V gene TRBV7-9 combines with J gene TRBJ2-3; D unclear. The V gene's germline CDR1 is SEHNR and CDR2 FQNEAQ (reference sequence). The CDR3 runs 15 residues. Trimming cost V 5 bases and J 1 base, with 13 bases left between them.

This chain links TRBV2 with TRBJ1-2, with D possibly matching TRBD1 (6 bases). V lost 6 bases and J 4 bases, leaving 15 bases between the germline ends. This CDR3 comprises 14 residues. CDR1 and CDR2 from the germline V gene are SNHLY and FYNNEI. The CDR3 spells CASRDRDNSYGYTF. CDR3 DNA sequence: TGTGCCAGCAGAGACCGGGACAACTCCTATGGCTACACCTTC. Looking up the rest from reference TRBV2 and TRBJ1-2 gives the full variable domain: EPEVTQTPSHQVTQMGQEVILRCVPISNHLYFYWYRQILGQKVEFLVSFYNNEISEKSEIFDDQFSVERPDGSNFTLKIRSTKLEDSAMYFCASRDRDNSYGYTFGSGTRLTVV.

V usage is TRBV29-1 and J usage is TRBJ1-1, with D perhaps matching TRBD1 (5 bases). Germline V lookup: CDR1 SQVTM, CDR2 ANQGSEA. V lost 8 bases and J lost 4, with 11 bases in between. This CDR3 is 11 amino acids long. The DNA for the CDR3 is TGCAGCATTAGGGGAGGCACTGAAGCTTTCTTT. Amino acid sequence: CSIRGGTEAFF.

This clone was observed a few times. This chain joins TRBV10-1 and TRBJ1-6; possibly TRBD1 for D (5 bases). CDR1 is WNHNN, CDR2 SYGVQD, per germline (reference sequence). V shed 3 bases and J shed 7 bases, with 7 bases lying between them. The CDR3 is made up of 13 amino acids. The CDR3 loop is CASSEQENSPLHF. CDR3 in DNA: TGCGCCAGCAGTGAACAGGAGAATTCACCCCTCCACTTT.

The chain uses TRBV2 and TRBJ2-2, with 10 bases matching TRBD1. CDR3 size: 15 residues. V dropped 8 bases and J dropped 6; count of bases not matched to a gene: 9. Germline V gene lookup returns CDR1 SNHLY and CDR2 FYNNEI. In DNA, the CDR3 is TGTGCCAGCCTCGGGGGACAGGGGCTCGCCGGGGAGCTGTTTTTT. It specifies CASLGGQGLAGELFF.

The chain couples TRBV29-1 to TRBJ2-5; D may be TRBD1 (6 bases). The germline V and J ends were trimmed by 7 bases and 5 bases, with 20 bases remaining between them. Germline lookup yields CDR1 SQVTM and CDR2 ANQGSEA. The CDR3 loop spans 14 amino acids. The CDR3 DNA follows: TGCAGCGCTCCATCAAGTACAGGGACGGAGACCCAGTACTTC. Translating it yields CSAPSSTGTETQYF.